This TCR beta chain came from a study of T cells after yellow fever vaccination. Study at large: Preparation used SMART-Seq v4 Ultra Low Input for the low-cell-number fractions.

This CDR3 contains 15 residues. Germline CDR1 is MDHEN and CDR2 is SYDVKM. Trimming stripped 1 base from V and 1 base from J, with 10 bases between. This clonotype was detected ten times or more. What it binds is unknown. Study-wide results and caveats: Most primary-vaccination clones reappeared after the booster (about 97% CD4, approximately 88% CD8).

TCRdb processed the 5' RACE reads anew with MiXCR; each CDR3 protein has one entry. This sample has 200,000 to 300,000 distinct CDR3 sequences; roughly 13% occur once, and the top ten carry approximately 0.49%. This clonotype originated in a young man who received the YFV17D yellow fever vaccine. V gene TRBV28 combines with J gene TRBJ1-1; D is unclear. The input for sequencing was CD4+ T cells sorted from PBMCs, taken 45 days after the yellow fever booster vaccination. CDR3 region: CASSLLVTKNTEAFF. CDR3 bases: TGTGCCAGCAGTTTATTGGTGACAAAGAACACTGAAGCTTTCTTT.